The following is a TCR beta chain sequence with its context. The clone's antigen remains unknown. Base quality data are lacking; no much larger clone is found one base away. TCR beta VDJ combination and CDR3 sequence profiling used genomic DNA as the template. TCR repertoire sequencing was run on an Illumina HiSeq 2000. Turning to the authors' computational methods: Repertoires were assessed using TRBV/TRBJ rearrangement plots, CDR3 size and DJ length profiles, and Simpson's diversity index. The immunodominant clone was defined as the most abundant DNA sequence in deep sequencing data. CDR3 amino acid sequences were screened for sharing across subjects and were compared with published repertoires and the VDJdb database. In-frame beta chains were kept once TCRdb had trimmed the public reads at Q25 with fastp and called clones with MiXCR. Rows matching on CDR3 protein sequence are summarized as one entry with the most common DNA and genes. TCRdb, not the original authors, processed these V and J calls. The sample contains hundreds of thousands of distinct CDR3 sequences, roughly half of them found a single time. The ten largest clones capture less than 9% of the sample.

These data belong to a study of CD8+CD57+ T cells in acquired aplastic anemia (dated by TCRdb to the late 2010s). Study-wide context: Extracted DNA from sorted CD4+ and CD8+ cells averaged around 3.5 ug, ranging from roughly 0.2 to 30 ug. CD8+CD57+ expansion was defined as a frequency above the mean frequency observed in healthy subjects.

Expansion of CD8+CD57+ cells had been shown by flow cytometry in the patients chosen for sequencing. All patients had severe acquired aplastic anemia diagnosed by International Study of Aplastic Anemia and Agranulocytosis and Camitta criteria. At the time blood was sampled, none of the patients had received any therapy. The study deep-sequenced TCR repertoires of sorted CD4+ and CD8+ blood T cells from severe aplastic anemia patients and healthy subjects. Patients were enrolled in the USA under clinicaltrials.gov protocols 00001620, 01623167, 00001397, 00071045, 00081523 and 00961064. Ficoll-Paque density gradient centrifugation was used to isolate peripheral blood mononuclear cells. Before DNA extraction, CD4+ and CD8+ T cells were sorted with FACS or magnetic beads. Points the paper makes about the study in general: Roughly 29 CD8+ CDR3 sequences were found in both patients and controls but appeared to be highly expressed in patients and within the immunodominant clones of the patients. Patients and healthy controls showed no significant difference in CD8+ Simpson's diversity (P=0.060).

As encoded in the germline V gene (reference sequence), CDR1 is SEHNR while CDR2 is FQNEAQ. The CDR3 starts with the cysteine, ends with the phenylalanine, and has 15 residues. This entry keeps only the CDR3 DNA: 45 bases, framed from base 1. V lost 5 bases and J lost 4 bases; the stretch between them is 18 bases long. The V and J segments used are TRBV7-9 and TRBJ2-7; the D segment could be TRBD2, given 7 matching bases. Sequencing was carried out using sorted CD4+, CD8+, or CD8+CD57+ T cells (not recorded which) from PBMCs. The receptor was derived from a human donor with aplastic anemia. The bases are TGTGCCAGCAGCCCGGGGGAGGGGGGGCCATACGAGCAGTACTTC. Protein translation: CASSPGEGGPYEQYF.